The T cell receptor (beta chain) under discussion was sequenced for a study of blood T cell repertoires in COVID-19. In the study overall: Samples taken during acute and convalescent COVID-19 were collected in the United States, Italy and Spain. T cells, B-cell-depleted T cells, or PBMCs provided the cDNA or gDNA that served as material.

Trimming took off 0 bases at V and 1 base at J, with 13 bases between the two ends. CDR1 is SGDLS, CDR2 YYNGEE, per germline. CDR3 size: 17 residues. Original methodology: Nucleated cell number was recorded as an estimate derived from reference gene primer amplification. Method: immunoSEQ multiplex PCR; TCRdb's copy keeps in-frame clones and lacks some. That table is the source of V, J and clone size, and D and trimming were worked out from the DNA. The repertoire holds roughly 180,000 clones, with roughly three quarters as singletons. The source of this sequence is a man in his sixties with active or convalescent COVID-19. The sequencing input was peripheral blood. The chain couples TRBV9 to TRBJ2-2, with a possible D match to TRBD2 (6 bases). The CDR3 sequence is CASSVAPAGGNTGELFF. CDR3 DNA: TGTGCCAGCAGCGTAGCTCCAGCGGGTGGGAACACCGGGGAGCTGTTTTTT. Together with reference TRBV9 and TRBJ2-2, the CDR3 gives the full variable domain: DSGVTQTPKHLITATGQRVTLRCSPRSGDLSVYWYQQSLDQGLQFLIQYYNGEERAKGNILERFSAQQFPDLHSELNLSSLELGDSALYFCASSVAPAGGNTGELFFGEGSRLTVL.